Each of the 15 T cell receptor beta chains below was sequenced from the same sample in a study of cytomegalovirus exposure and HLA in healthy donors. Both 60 Vbeta primers and 13 Jbeta primers went into the PCR. TCRdb's copy holds only in-frame clones and misses some; the assay was immunoSEQ multiplex PCR. The profile shows around 220,000 clones, under 80% of them singletons. The sequenced material came from PBMCs. The receptors shown here come from a girl aged 2-10 years in good health and CMV-seronegative.

The V gene is TRBV2, the J gene TRBJ1-6, with 8 bases identical to TRBD1. This CDR3 has 15 amino acids. Germline V CDR1 and CDR2: SNHLY, FYNNEI. The ends lost 6 bases at V and 5 bases at J; junction bases unmatched: 6. This CDR3 reads CASSGQGRHNSPLHF. In DNA, the CDR3 is TGTGCCAGCAGCGGACAGGGCAGGCATAATTCACCCCTCCACTTT. Complete variable domain (other parts from reference TRBV2 and TRBJ1-6): EPEVTQTPSHQVTQMGQEVILRCVPISNHLYFYWYRQILGQKVEFLVSFYNNEISEKSEIFDDQFSVERPDGSNFTLKIRSTKLEDSAMYFCASSGQGRHNSPLHFGNGTRLTVT.

The chain couples TRBV6-5 to TRBJ2-2; D is undetermined. The V end lost 6 bases, the J end lost 0 bases, and 5 bases lay between the germline ends. The CDR3 is 13 residues long. Germline-derived CDR1 and CDR2 are MNHEY and SVGAGI. The CDR3 protein is CASSPTNTGELFF. The DNA of the CDR3 is TGTGCCAGCAGCCCAACGAACACCGGGGAGCTGTTTTTT.

The CDR3 DNA follows: TGTGCCAGCAGCCAGGGGTTAGCCAACGTCCTGACTTTC. It yields the protein CASSQGLANVLTF. The chain recombines TRBV6-5 with TRBJ2-6; weak D call: TRBD1 (6 bases). From germline, CDR1 is MNHEY and CDR2 SVGAGI. This CDR3 has 13 amino acids. The V gene lost 6 bases and the J gene lost 7 bases, with 10 bases spanning the gap.

This rearrangement joins TRBV25-1 to TRBJ1-2; 8 nucleotides align to TRBD1. The CDR3 loop spans 15 amino acids. Germline V gene lookup returns CDR1 MGHDK and CDR2 SYGVNS. Trimming took 3 bases from V and 6 from J; bases not matched to a gene: 9. CDR3 protein: CASSDPGGALDGYTF. The CDR3 bases are TGTGCCAGCAGTGATCCAGGGGGCGCGTTGGATGGCTACACCTTC.

The J gene is TRBJ2-3, the V gene TRBV4-2; TRBD1 might be the D (6 bases). Trimming pared 0 bases from V and 4 bases from J, leaving 14 bases between. The CDR3 loop spans 16 amino acids. CDR1 LGHNA and CDR2 YNFKEQ come from the germline V gene. The CDR3 DNA reads as TGTGCCAGCAGCCAAGACAGGGGCAGGGAAGCAGATACGCAGTATTTT. This sequence encodes CASSQDRGREADTQYF.

This clone was detected once. The V call is TRBV30, the J call TRBJ1-1, with D unclear. This CDR3 is 13 amino acids long. V was cut by 0 bases and J by 5 bases, with 10 bases left in between. CDR1 is GTSNPN, CDR2 SVGIG, per germline (reference sequence). CDR3 amino acids: CAWSVIVATEAFF. Here the CDR3 DNA reads TGTGCCTGGAGTGTAATAGTTGCTACTGAAGCTTTCTTT. The full variable domain, with the rest looked up from reference TRBV30 and TRBJ1-1, is SQTIHQWPATLVQPVGSPLSLECTVEGTSNPNLYWYRQAAGRGLQLLFYSVGIGQISSEVPQNLSASRPQDRQFILSSKKLLLSDSGFYLCAWSVIVATEAFFGQGTRLTVV.

This CDR3 reads CASSLPLLAGGPNTGELFF. The DNA for the CDR3 is TGCGCCAGCAGCTTGCCCCTCCTAGCGGGGGGGCCTAATACCGGGGAGCTGTTTTTT. The rearrangement joins TRBV5-1 to TRBJ2-2, with 12 bases that match TRBD2. In germline, CDR1 is SGHRS, CDR2 YFSETQ. V shed 1 base and J 5 bases; nucleotides not matched to a gene: 12. The CDR3 consists of 19 residues.

The J gene is TRBJ1-1, the V gene TRBV10-3; weak D call: TRBD1 (5 bases). This CDR3 spans 14 amino acids. V shed 5 bases and J shed 1 base, with 11 bases lying between them. CDR1 ENHRY and CDR2 SYGVKD come from the germline V gene. The CDR3 region is CAISFDRKNTEAFF. CDR3 coding DNA: TGTGCCATCAGTTTTGACAGAAAGAACACTGAAGCTTTCTTT.

This clone showed up just once. The gene calls are TRBV10-3 and TRBJ1-5; D call uncertain. The CDR3 covers 13 residues. Germline loops: CDR1 ENHRY, CDR2 SYGVKD. Trimming left V 5 bases short and J 1 base short, with 6 bases between. The CDR3 bases are TGTGCCATCAGTACAAGAAGCAATCAGCCCCAGCATTTT. Its protein is CAISTRSNQPQHF.

V gene TRBV18 combines with J gene TRBJ2-1; possibly TRBD1 for D (6 bases). Per the germline V gene, CDR1 is KGHSH and CDR2 is LQKENI. The CDR3 is 15 amino acids. Trimming left V 3 bases short and J 4 bases short, with 13 bases between. CDR3 protein: CASSPTGRLYNEQFF. The CDR3 bases are TGTGCCAGCTCACCGACAGGTCGATTATACAATGAGCAGTTCTTC.

The rearrangement joins TRBV6-5 to TRBJ2-1, with a weak D call TRBD2 (5 bases). Trimming shortened V by 0 bases and J by 7 bases, and 13 bases separated the two germline ends. This CDR3 is built from 15 residues. In germline, CDR1 is MNHEY, CDR2 SVGAGI. CDR3 region: CASSYSGVGRNEQFF. Written as DNA, the CDR3 is TGTGCCAGCAGTTACTCCGGGGTCGGGCGGAATGAGCAGTTCTTC.

This chain connects TRBV11-2 to TRBJ2-5, with 7 positions matching TRBD1. Per germline, CDR1 SGHAT and CDR2 FQNNGV. Trimming at V came to 5 bases and at J to 5 bases, leaving 8 bases not matched to a gene. This CDR3 region has 14 residues. The CDR3 bases are TGTGCCAGCAGCCAAACAGGGGTTGGGGAGACCCAGTACTTC. Its translation is CASSQTGVGETQYF.

This clone occurred once. The chain has TRBV6-1 and TRBJ1-2; D might be TRBD1 (6 bases). The CDR3 loop spans 17 amino acids. Per the germline V gene, CDR1 is MNHNS and CDR2 is SASEGT. Deletions cut 2 bases from V and 2 bases from J, with 18 bases between. The CDR3 sequence is CASSERLGARVNYGYTF. The CDR3 region has the DNA TGTGCCAGCAGTGAAAGGTTGGGGGCCAGGGTGAACTATGGCTACACCTTC.

The chain couples TRBV25-1 to TRBJ1-1, with D perhaps TRBD1 (5 bases). V was cut by 6 bases and J by 4 bases, with 21 bases left in between. Germline V gene sequence: CDR1 MGHDK, CDR2 SYGVNS. CDR3 length equals 16 residues. The CDR3 is CASSLPTGLSGTEAFF. CDR3 in DNA: TGTGCCAGCAGCCTGCCGACGGGACTGAGTGGCACTGAAGCTTTCTTT.

The chain carries TRBV6-5 and TRBJ1-2, with 9 bases lining up with TRBD1. CDR3 length: 15 residues. V gave up 7 bases and J gave up 4 bases; unmatched junction bases: 10. Germline CDR1 and CDR2: MNHEY and SVGAGI. CDR3 bases: TGTGCCAGCACCTTTTCCGGGACAGGGAGCTATGGCTACACCTTC. Protein product: CASTFSGTGSYGYTF.